This TCR beta chain was found in a study of blood T cell repertoires in COVID-19. Study-level background: From T cells, B-cell-depleted T cells, or PBMCs came the material, which was cDNA or gDNA.

What the recovered Cohort 3 donors had was two negative PCRs, clearance, or symptom resolution. Trimming stripped 2 bases from V and 2 bases from J, with 16 bases between. Germline values: CDR1 KGHSH, CDR2 LQKENI. The CDR3 length is 16 residues. The data were produced by immunoSEQ multiplex PCR, yet TCRdb's version contains in-frame clones alone and is incomplete. The sample shows fewer than 400,000 clones, around 90% of them seen only once. This receptor was taken from a young woman who had recovered from COVID-19. The V and J genes are TRBV18 and TRBJ2-7; possible D gene TRBD1, 5 bases. Material: PBMCs or T cells enriched from blood (not recorded which). The CDR3 sequence is CASSPGNKGPTYEQYF. The CDR3 nucleotides are TGTGCCAGCTCACCAGGAAACAAGGGGCCCACCTACGAGCAGTACTTC.